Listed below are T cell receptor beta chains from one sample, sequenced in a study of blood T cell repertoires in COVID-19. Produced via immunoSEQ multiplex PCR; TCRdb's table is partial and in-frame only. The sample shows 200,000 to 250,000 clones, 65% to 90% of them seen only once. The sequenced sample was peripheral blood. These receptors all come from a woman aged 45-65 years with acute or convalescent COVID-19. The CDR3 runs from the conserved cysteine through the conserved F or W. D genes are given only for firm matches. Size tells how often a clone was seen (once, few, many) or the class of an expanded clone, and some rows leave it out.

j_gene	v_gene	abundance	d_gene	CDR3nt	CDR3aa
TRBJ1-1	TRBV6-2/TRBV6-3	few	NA	TGTGCCAGCAGCCAAACTATAGGTGGGACTGAAGCTTTCTTT	CASSQTIGGTEAFF
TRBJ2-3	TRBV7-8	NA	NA	TGTGCCAGCAGCTTGGCCGGGGGAAGCACAGATACGCAGTATTTT	CASSLAGGSTDTQYF
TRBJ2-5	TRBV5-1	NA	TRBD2	TGCGCCAGCAGCAGCGGGACTAGCCGGGAGACCCAGTACTTC	CASSSGTSRETQYF
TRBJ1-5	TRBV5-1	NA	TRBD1	TGCGCCAGCAGCCGGGCAGGGGGGAATCAGCCCCAGCATTTT	CASSRAGGNQPQHF
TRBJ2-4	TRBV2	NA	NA	TGTGCCAGCAATCTAGCGAGGGTTGACATTCAGTACTTC	CASNLARVDIQYF
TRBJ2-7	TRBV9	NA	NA	TGTGCCAGCAGCCCAACCGGGGGTCCGTACGAGCAGTACTTC	CASSPTGGPYEQYF
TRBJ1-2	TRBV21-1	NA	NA	TGTGCCAGCAGCAAAGAAGCGGGCTACTATGGCTACACCTTC	CASSKEAGYYGYTF
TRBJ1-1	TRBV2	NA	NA	TGTGCCAGCAGTGAAGAGGCAGGGGAGGGTGAAGCTTTCTTT	CASSEEAGEGEAFF
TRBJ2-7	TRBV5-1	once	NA	TGCGCCAGCAGCTCAAACGGGGACATCTCCTACGAGCAGTACTTC	CASSSNGDISYEQYF
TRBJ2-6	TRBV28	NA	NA	TGTGCCAGCAGTTACCCTGGGGGCCTCGGGGCCAACGTCCTGACTTTC	CASSYPGGLGANVLTF
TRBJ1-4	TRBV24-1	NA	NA	TGTGCCACCAGTGGCCGGGAAACAGGGATTCAAGGGGTTAATGAAAAACTGTTTTTT	CATSGRETGIQGVNEKLFF
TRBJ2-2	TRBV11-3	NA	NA	TGTGCCAGCAGCTTAGGTCTGAACACCGGGGAGCTGTTTTTT	CASSLGLNTGELFF
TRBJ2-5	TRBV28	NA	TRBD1	TGTGCCAGCAGTGTAGACAGGGGAAACGAAAGGGAGACCCAGTACTTC	CASSVDRGNERETQYF
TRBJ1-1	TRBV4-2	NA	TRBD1	TGTGCCAGCAGCCCAGCCGGGACAGGAGAGGCTTTCTTT	CASSPAGTGEAFF
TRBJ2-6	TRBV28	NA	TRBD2	TGTGCCAGCAGTCCTGGACTAGCGGGGTACTCTGGGGCCAACGTCCTGACTTTC	CASSPGLAGYSGANVLTF
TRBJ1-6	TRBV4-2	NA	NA	TGTGCCAGCAGCCAAGCCTTACAGGGAGGGAATTCACCCCTCCACTTT	CASSQALQGGNSPLHF
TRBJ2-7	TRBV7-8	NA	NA	TGTGCCAGCGGAAGGACACCAAGCTACGAGCAGTACTTC	CASGRTPSYEQYF
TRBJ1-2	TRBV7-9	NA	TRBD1	TGTGCCAGCAGCCCAGGGGGACAGACCTTTTATGGCTACACCTTC	CASSPGGQTFYGYTF
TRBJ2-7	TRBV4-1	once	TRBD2	TGCGCCAGCAGCCAAGAAAACGGACTAGCGGGGGCCTACGAGCAGTACTTC	CASSQENGLAGAYEQYF
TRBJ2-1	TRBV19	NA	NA	TGTGCCAGTAGTATAGATCGCAGGCGACAGCAGAATGAGCAGTTCTTC	CASSIDRRRQQNEQFF
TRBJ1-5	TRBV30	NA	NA	TGTGCCTGGAGTGTACCCAGGGACACTCAGCCCCAGCATTTT	CAWSVPRDTQPQHF
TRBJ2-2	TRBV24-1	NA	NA	TGTGCCACCAGTGACCAGGGAAGGACAAGCACCGGGGAGCTGTTTTTT	CATSDQGRTSTGELFF
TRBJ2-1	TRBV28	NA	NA	TGTGCCAGCAGTTTTGATCAGGCGTCCTACAATGAGCAGTTCTTC	CASSFDQASYNEQFF
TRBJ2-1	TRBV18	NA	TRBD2	TGTGCCAGCTCACTGACTAGCGGTTACAATGAGCAGTTCTTC	CASSLTSGYNEQFF
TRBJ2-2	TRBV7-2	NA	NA	TGTGCCAGCACATTTAGGAGCACCGGGGAGCTGTTTTTT	CASTFRSTGELFF
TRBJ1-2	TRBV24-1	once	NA	TGTGCCACCAGTGGGGGCCGCGGCTACACCTTC	CATSGGRGYTF
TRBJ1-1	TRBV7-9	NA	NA	TGTGCCAGCAGCTTGGTGAACATGAACACTGAAGCTTTCTTT	CASSLVNMNTEAFF
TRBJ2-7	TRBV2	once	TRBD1	TGTGCCAGCAGGGCGGGACAGGGCTTTTCCTACGAGCAGTACTTC	CASRAGQGFSYEQYF
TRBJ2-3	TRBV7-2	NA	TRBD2	TGTGCCAGCAGCTTACAAGGCTCTAGCGGGGGAGAAACAGATACGCAGTATTTT	CASSLQGSSGGETDTQYF
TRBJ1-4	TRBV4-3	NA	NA	TGCGCCAGCAGCCACGGGGGAACTAATGAAAAACTGTTTTTT	CASSHGGTNEKLFF
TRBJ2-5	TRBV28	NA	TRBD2	TGTGCCAGTTTGCGGGGGGCGCTAGGGACCCAGTACTTC	CASLRGALGTQYF
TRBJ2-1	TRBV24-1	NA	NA	TGTGCCACCAGTGATTTGAGGGGGTACAATGAGCAGTTCTTC	CATSDLRGYNEQFF
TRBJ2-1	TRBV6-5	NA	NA	TGTGCCAGCAGCCAAATGCAGGGTTTCGGTGAGCAGTTCTTC	CASSQMQGFGEQFF
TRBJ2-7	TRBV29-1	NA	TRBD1	TGCAGCGTTGTAATTCAGGGGGCCTCCTACGAGCAGTACTTC	CSVVIQGASYEQYF
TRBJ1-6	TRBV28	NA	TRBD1	TGTGCCAGCAGTTTATTCGCACAGGGGGCTTCACCCCTCCACTTT	CASSLFAQGASPLHF
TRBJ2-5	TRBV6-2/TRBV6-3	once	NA	TGTGCCAGCAGCCTACTATCCCTACCCGTGGAGACCCAGTACTTC	CASSLLSLPVETQYF
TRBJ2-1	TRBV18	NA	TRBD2	TGTGCCAGCTCACCACCGGGAGGGCCACCCTACAATGAGCAGTTCTTC	CASSPPGGPPYNEQFF
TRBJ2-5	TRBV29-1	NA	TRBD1	TGCAGCGCCGGAAGACAGGGGGAGACCCAGTACTTC	CSAGRQGETQYF
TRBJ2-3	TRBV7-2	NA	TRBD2	TGTGCCAGCAGCGACCGACTAGCGGGGAGCACAGATACGCAGTATTTT	CASSDRLAGSTDTQYF
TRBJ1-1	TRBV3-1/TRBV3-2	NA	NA	TGTGCCAGCAGCCATCCTCAGGGGAACACTGAAGCTTTCTTT	CASSHPQGNTEAFF
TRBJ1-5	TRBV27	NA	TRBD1	TGTGCCAGCAGACAATTTCAGGGGGCAAACGGCAATCAGCCCCAGCATTTT	CASRQFQGANGNQPQHF
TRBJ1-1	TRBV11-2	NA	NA	TGTGCCAGCAGCTTAGCAGGGGCTGTGAACACTGAAGCTTTCTTT	CASSLAGAVNTEAFF
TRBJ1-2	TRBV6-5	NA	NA	TGTGCCAGCAGTAGGGGGGGGGACTATGGCTACACCTTC	CASSRGGDYGYTF
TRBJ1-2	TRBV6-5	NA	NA	TGTGCCAGCAGTTACGACAGCTTCTATGGCTACACCTTC	CASSYDSFYGYTF
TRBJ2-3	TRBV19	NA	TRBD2	TGTGCCAGTAGGGCGGGAGGGGCCGGAGATACGCAGTATTTT	CASRAGGAGDTQYF
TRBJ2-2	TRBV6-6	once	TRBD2	TGTGCCAGCAGCAAAGTAAAGCGGGGGCACGGCGGGGAGCTGTTTTTT	CASSKVKRGHGGELFF
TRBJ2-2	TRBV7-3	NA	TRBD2	TGTGCCAGCAGCCCCCGGGCGGGGGGGAACACCGGGGAGCTGTTTTTT	CASSPRAGGNTGELFF
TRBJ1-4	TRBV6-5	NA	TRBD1	TGTGCCAGCACCGGGACAGGGGTCGAAAAACTGTTTTTT	CASTGTGVEKLFF
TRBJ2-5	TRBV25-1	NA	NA	TGTGCCAGCAGCAGGGTGCTTGGGGAGACCCAGTACTTC	CASSRVLGETQYF
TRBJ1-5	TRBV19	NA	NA	TGTGCCAGTTTGCCAATTAACCAGGGCAATCAGCCCCAGCATTTT	CASLPINQGNQPQHF
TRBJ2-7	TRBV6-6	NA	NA	TGTGCCAGCGGCAGTAGGGACACGATGCACCGGCAGTACTTC	CASGSRDTMHRQYF
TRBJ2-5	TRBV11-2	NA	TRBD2	TGTGCCAGCACACCGGCACTAGCGGTCCGCCCGTACCAAGAGACCCAGTACTTC	CASTPALAVRPYQETQYF
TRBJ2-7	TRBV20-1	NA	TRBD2	TGCAGTGCTAGTAATTCCGGGGGAGCGGGAGAGCAGTACTTC	CSASNSGGAGEQYF
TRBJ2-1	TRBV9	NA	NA	TGTGCCAGCAGCGCGTTTAGCGGAGATTACAATGAGCAGTTCTTC	CASSAFSGDYNEQFF
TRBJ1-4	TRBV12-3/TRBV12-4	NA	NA	TGTGCCAGCAGGTCCATAGATGAAAAACTGTTTTTT	CASRSIDEKLFF
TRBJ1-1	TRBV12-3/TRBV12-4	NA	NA	TGTGCCAGCAAAACTAAGAACACTGAAGCTTTCTTT	CASKTKNTEAFF
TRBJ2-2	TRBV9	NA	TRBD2	TGTGCCAGCAGCGTAGGCAGCGGGGGGGCCACCGGGGAGCTGTTTTTT	CASSVGSGGATGELFF
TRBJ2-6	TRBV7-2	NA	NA	TGTGCCAGCAGCTCCTACGGGTCTGGGGCCAACGTCCTGACTTTC	CASSSYGSGANVLTF
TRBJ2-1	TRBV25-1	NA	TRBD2	TGTGCCAGCAGGATAGCGGGAGATCGGGCTGAGCAGTTCTTC	CASRIAGDRAEQFF
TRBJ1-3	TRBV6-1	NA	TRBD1	TGTGCCAGCAGTGGTCGGGACAGGAAGCTTTCTTACTCTGGAAACACCATATATTTT	CASSGRDRKLSYSGNTIYF